These T cell receptor beta chains were read from a single sample in a study of Ad26.COV2.S vaccination and SARS-CoV-2 variants. Produced via immunoSEQ multiplex PCR; TCRdb's table is partial and in-frame only. This sample has some 320,000 clones, with about 82% found just once. The source was peripheral blood, collected in a trial of Ad26.COV2.S vaccine versus placebo. The receptors here all came from a person aged 18-60 years who received the Ad26.COV2.S COVID-19 vaccine or a placebo. CDR3s include the opening cysteine and the closing phenylalanine or tryptophan. The D gene is left open where the match is weak. A clone size is listed for some rows: how often the clone was seen (once, few, many), or a class if it is expanded.

cdr3_aa cdr3_nt j_call cdr3_length v_call clone_size d_call
CASSGRNNQPQHF TGTGCCAGCAGTGGACGGAACAATCAGCCCCAGCATTTT TRBJ1-5 13 TRBV6-2/TRBV6-3 NA NA
CAWSVRRGLAEAFF TGTGCCTGGAGTGTACGCAGGGGGCTTGCTGAAGCTTTCTTT TRBJ1-1 14 TRBV30 NA TRBD1
CASSPYSLSNEKLFF TGTGCCAGCAGTCCATACAGTCTTTCGAATGAAAAACTGTTTTTT TRBJ1-4 15 TRBV27 NA NA
CASSRRQGPRDDYGYTF TGTGCCAGCAGTCGCCGGCAAGGGCCCCGAGACGACTATGGCTACACCTTC TRBJ1-2 17 TRBV6-2/TRBV6-3 NA NA
CASKGSMRGSGAYTGELFF TGTGCCAGCAAGGGATCTATGAGGGGTTCGGGGGCGTACACCGGGGAGCTGTTTTTT TRBJ2-2 19 TRBV27 NA NA
CASNLDGDSYNEQFF TGCGCCAGCAACCTGGACGGTGACTCCTACAATGAGCAGTTCTTC TRBJ2-1 15 TRBV5-1 NA NA
CASSLDSSGANVLTF TGTGCCAGCAGCTTAGACAGCTCTGGGGCCAACGTCCTGACTTTC TRBJ2-6 15 TRBV7-8 NA NA
CASSVATGGNNSPLHF TGTGCCAGCAGCGTAGCGACAGGGGGAAATAATTCACCCCTCCACTTT TRBJ1-6 16 TRBV9 NA TRBD1
CASTLTLAGGYEQYF TGTGCCAGCACCCTAACACTAGCGGGGGGCTACGAGCAGTACTTC TRBJ2-7 15 TRBV6-6 few TRBD2
CASSTLRWEGGELFF TGTGCCAGCAGCACTCTCCGGTGGGAGGGCGGGGAGCTGTTTTTT TRBJ2-2 15 TRBV7-6 NA TRBD2
CASSHLGVGTGNGGYTF TGTGCCAGCAGCCATTTGGGAGTCGGGACAGGAAATGGAGGCTACACCTTC TRBJ1-2 17 TRBV3-1/TRBV3-2 NA TRBD1
CAISESAGMGSRTNEKLFF TGTGCCATCAGTGAGTCGGCGGGGATGGGAAGTAGGACTAATGAAAAACTGTTTTTT TRBJ1-4 19 TRBV10-3 NA NA
CASNDPSRTEAFF TGTGCCAGCAACGACCCAAGTCGCACTGAAGCTTTCTTT TRBJ1-1 13 TRBV6-5 NA NA
CASRRRAGRNTEAFF TGTGCCAGCCGGCGAAGGGCGGGTCGGAACACTGAAGCTTTCTTT TRBJ1-1 15 TRBV2 NA NA
CASSYDRGVQPQHF TGTGCCAGCAGTTACGACAGGGGGGTTCAGCCCCAGCATTTT TRBJ1-5 14 TRBV6-5 NA TRBD1
CASSEAGTGIYEQYF TGTGCCAGTAGTGAGGCCGGGACAGGTATTTACGAGCAGTACTTC TRBJ2-7 15 TRBV19 few TRBD1
CASSKGPDYNEQFF TGTGCCAGCAGCAAGGGACCTGACTACAATGAGCAGTTCTTC TRBJ2-1 14 TRBV7-2 NA NA
CASSLGRGKEKLFF TGTGCCAGCAGCTTGGGACGGGGGAAAGAAAAACTGTTTTTT TRBJ1-4 14 TRBV5-4 NA NA
CSVAPVRHPLGNEQYF TGCAGCGTCGCTCCCGTAAGACACCCCCTAGGGAACGAGCAGTACTTC TRBJ2-7 16 TRBV29-1 NA NA
CASSFGPRDRVEKLFF TGCGCCAGCAGCTTTGGCCCCCGGGACAGGGTTGAAAAACTGTTTTTT TRBJ1-4 16 TRBV5-1 NA TRBD1
CASSYTDTPLRGTQYF TGTGCCAGCAGTTATACTGATACGCCTCTCAGGGGGACCCAGTACTTC TRBJ2-5 16 TRBV6-2/TRBV6-3 NA NA
CASSESFLAGTYNEQFF TGTGCCAGCAGTGAATCCTTTTTGGCAGGTACTTACAATGAGCAGTTCTTC TRBJ2-1 17 TRBV25-1 NA NA
CAWSVTGRGYTF TGTGCCTGGAGTGTCACCGGGCGCGGCTACACCTTC TRBJ1-2 12 TRBV30 NA NA
CASSREFLGAAAHEKLFF TGTGCCAGCAGCCGAGAGTTCCTAGGGGCGGCAGCTCATGAAAAACTGTTTTTT TRBJ1-4 18 TRBV3-1/TRBV3-2 few NA
CASSPGQDVYGYTF TGTGCCAGCAGCCCGGGACAGGACGTCTATGGCTACACCTTC TRBJ1-2 14 TRBV9 NA TRBD1
CASQSGKGETQYF TGTGCCAGCCAAAGCGGGAAAGGAGAGACCCAGTACTTC TRBJ2-5 13 TRBV6-5 NA TRBD2
CASSLGREGNQPQHF TGTGCCAGCAGCTTAGGTAGGGAAGGAAATCAGCCCCAGCATTTT TRBJ1-5 15 TRBV7-2 NA NA